This T cell receptor (beta chain) was captured in a study of blood T cell repertoires in COVID-19. The overall study: From T cells, B-cell-depleted T cells, or PBMCs came the material, which was cDNA or gDNA.

This table comes from immunoSEQ multiplex PCR, and its TCRdb copy is limited to in-frame clones, with some not included. The sample lists about 75,000 clones, about 87% occurring once. The CDR3 is 15 amino acids. Germline assignment: CDR1 LGHNT and CDR2 FRNRAP. After removal of 2 bases from V and 5 bases from J, the junction contained 4 bases not matched to a gene. This rearrangement joins TRBV12-5 to TRBJ2-1, with TRBD2 matching over 9 bases. The specimen was peripheral blood. The sequence was obtained from a woman in her 70s with acute or convalescent COVID-19. In DNA, the CDR3 is TGTGCTAGTGGTTTGTGGCGGGGGGGCGACAATGAGCAGTTCTTC. This encodes CASGLWRGGDNEQFF.